This TCR beta chain was recorded in a study of tissue T cells after allogeneic stem cell transplantation. Study-level information: Smaller viable blood or marrow samples skipped sorting for direct DNA extraction.

The CDR3 consists of 16 residues. V was pared by 1 base and J by 3 bases, with 15 bases between. CDR1 and CDR2 (germline): SNHLY, FYNNEI. The method was immunoSEQ multiplex PCR; TCRdb's version includes in-frame clones alone and lacks a portion of them. Of 42,000 or so clones in the sample, roughly 92% were seen once. The genes are TRBV2 and TRBJ1-1, with D perhaps TRBD1 (5 bases). The sequence derives from a woman aged 35-70 years who later had graft-versus-host disease after an allogeneic stem cell transplant. Here the sequenced sample was blood, taken before transplantation. The DNA of the CDR3 is TGTGCCAGCAGTGAAGATGGGGTGGGAGGGGACACTGAAGCTTTCTTT. Translated: CASSEDGVGGDTEAFF.